The 15 T cell receptor beta chains below were found in one sample sequenced in a study of CD8 T cells in ankylosing spondylitis. Each CDR3 protein gets one entry after TCRdb re-called the 5' RACE reads with MiXCR. Counted here are 250,000 to 350,000 distinct CDR3 sequences, around 19% occurring once; the ten biggest clones make up about 8.2%. Sequenced sample: blood, either unsorted or a sorted T cell fraction (not recorded which). Receptors were obtained from a male donor with ankylosing spondylitis or in good health (not recorded which).

This clonotype turned up a few times. The genes are TRBV5-1 and TRBJ2-4, with a tentative D call TRBD2 (6 bases). In germline, CDR1 is SGHRS, CDR2 YFSETQ. Trimming shortened V by 0 bases and J by 1 base, and 23 bases separated the two germline ends. The CDR3 has 20 amino acids. The DNA for the CDR3 is TGCGCCAGCAGCTTGGCATACGGGACGGGGGTACTGGTGGCCAAAAACATTCAGTACTTC. It yields the protein CASSLAYGTGVLVAKNIQYF.

There are a few counts of this clonotype. The chain employs TRBV20-1 and TRBJ1-2; 7 bases line up with TRBD1. The length of the CDR3 is 14 residues. The trim removed 6 bases at V and 4 bases at J, leaving 11 bases unmatched. Per the germline V gene, CDR1 is DFQATT and CDR2 is SNEGSKA (reference sequence). The CDR3 bases are TGCAGTGCCCCAACCGGGGACAGCCCCTATGGCTACACCTTC. This translates into CSAPTGDSPYGYTF.

This clonotype was found once. This chain links TRBV28 with TRBJ1-2; perhaps TRBD1 as D (5 bases). Germline CDR1 MDHEN, CDR2 SYDVKM. This CDR3 region has 13 residues. Deletions cut 6 bases from V and 4 bases from J, with 12 bases between. The CDR3 protein is CASSPGRSYGYTF. The CDR3 DNA is TGTGCCAGCAGCCCGGGACGGAGCTATGGCTACACCTTC.

The gene calls are TRBV21-1 and TRBJ2-7. TRBV21-1 is recorded as a pseudogene. This CDR3 is built from 16 residues. CDR3 nucleotides: TGTGCCAGCAGCAAAGGGACCAGTGAATACTCCTACGAGCAGTACGTC. It specifies CASSKGTSEYSYEQYV.

This clonotype was seen a handful of times. The rearrangement links TRBV20-1 to TRBJ2-4, with D possibly being TRBD1 (5 bases). Trimming removed 2 bases at V and 0 bases at J, with 11 bases between. The length of the CDR3 is 15 residues. Germline V CDR1 and CDR2: DFQATT, SNEGSKA (reference sequence). The CDR3 region is CSARKGNLAKNIQYF. CDR3 DNA: TGCAGTGCTAGAAAGGGGAACTTAGCCAAAAACATTCAGTACTTC.

In nucleotides, the CDR3 is TGTGCCAGCTACCCCACGCAGGGCGGTGAAGCTTTCTTT. As protein: CASYPTQGGEAFF. J is TRBJ1-1 and V is TRBV18, with a tentative D call TRBD1 (5 bases). V gave up 7 bases and J gave up 7 bases, with 16 bases separating them. The CDR3 sequence is 13 residues long. CDR1 and CDR2 (germline): KGHSH, LQKENI.

This clonotype was counted ten times or more. This chain uses TRBV4-1 with TRBJ2-2; no firm D call. The V and J ends lost 3 bases and 4 bases respectively, with 3 bases between them. Germline CDR1 MGHRA, CDR2 YSYEKL. The CDR3 covers 12 residues. For the CDR3, the DNA is TGCGCCAGCAGCCATCTCACCGGGGAGCTGTTTTTT. Translating it yields CASSHLTGELFF.

CDR3 residues: CASSLVPGGRNEQFF. Here the CDR3 DNA reads TGTGCCAGCAGCTTGGTCCCGGGAGGCAGGAATGAGCAGTTCTTC. The gene calls are TRBV5-5 and TRBJ2-1, with 7 bases aligning to TRBD2. The V gene end was trimmed by 0 bases and the J gene end by 7 bases; junction bases not matched to a gene: 7. The CDR3 loop spans 15 amino acids. Germline lookup yields CDR1 SGHKS and CDR2 YYEKEE (reference sequence).

This clonotype showed up just a few times. This sequence joins TRBV19 and TRBJ2-1; D gene unclear. V lost 5 bases and J 6 bases, leaving 11 bases between the germline ends. From germline, CDR1 is LNHDA and CDR2 SQIVND (reference sequence). There are 13 residues in the CDR3. The CDR3 bases are TGTGCCAGTAGTGTGCCCGTGGGCAATGAGCAGTTCTTC. It yields the protein CASSVPVGNEQFF.

This clonotype was recorded many times. This chain uses TRBV7-7 with TRBJ2-3, with no clear D. Germline V gene lookup returns CDR1 SSHAT and CDR2 FNYEAQ (reference sequence). The CDR3 has 14 residues. Trimming shortened V by 3 bases and J by 2 bases, and 9 bases separated the two germline ends. The CDR3 region is CASSFGGTTDTQYF. The CDR3, as DNA: TGTGCCAGCAGCTTTGGCGGAACCACAGATACGCAGTATTTT.

This clonotype occurred a few times. At one boundary the junction diverges from the germline segment, which might be a read error. The chain employs TRBV20-1 and TRBJ1-6; D is ambiguous. Germline V gene data show CDR1 as DFQATT and CDR2 as SNEGSKA (reference sequence). The CDR3 covers 13 residues. The CDR3 sequence is CSAESSYNSPLHF. CDR3 in DNA: TGCAGTGCTGAGAGCTCCTATAATTCACCCCTCCATTTT.

The chain joins TRBV7-2 to TRBJ2-2, with a weak D call TRBD1 (5 bases). Trimming shortened V by 5 bases and J by 4 bases, and 14 bases separated the two germline ends. Germline V CDR1 and CDR2: SGHTA, FQGNSA. CDR3 length: 15 residues. The CDR3 DNA reads as TGTGCCAGCAGCCGTCAGGGTCAAGGCACCGGGGAGCTGTTTTTT. Translated, it gives CASSRQGQGTGELFF.

This clonotype came up many times. The CDR3 sequence: CASSLRLGARGTEAFF. In DNA form, the CDR3 reads TGCGCCAGCAGCCTTCGACTGGGGGCTCGGGGGACTGAAGCTTTCTTT. The chain employs TRBV5-1 and TRBJ1-1; D may be TRBD1 (6 bases). Trimming left V 4 bases short and J 5 bases short, with 21 bases between. The CDR3 length is 16 residues. The V gene's germline CDR1 is SGHRS and CDR2 YFSETQ.

The rearrangement uses TRBV6-1 and TRBJ2-7, with 7 nucleotides matching TRBD1. This CDR3 is built from 15 residues. Looked up from germline, CDR1 is MNHNS and CDR2 is SASEGT. Trimming at V came to 10 bases and at J to 3 bases, leaving 15 bases not matched to a gene. The CDR3 DNA follows: TGTGCCACACAAGATTGGAGGCAGGGGGTCTACGAGCAGTACGTC. Amino acids: CATQDWRQGVYEQYV.

This clonotype was observed a handful of times. For the CDR3, the DNA is TGCGCCAGCAGCTTGGAAGGGGTTGGCACAGATACGCAGTATTTT. It specifies CASSLEGVGTDTQYF. The rearrangement links TRBV5-1 to TRBJ2-3, with D perhaps TRBD1 (5 bases). With 0 bases removed from V and 1 base from J, the gap between germline ends came to 9 bases. There are 15 residues in the CDR3. From germline, CDR1 is SGHRS and CDR2 YFSETQ. The full variable domain, completed using reference TRBV5-1 and TRBJ2-3, is KAGVTQTPRYLIKTRGQQVTLSCSPISGHRSVSWYQQTPGQGLQFLFEYFSETQRNKGNFPGRFSGRQFSNSRSEMNVSTLELGDSALYLCASSLEGVGTDTQYFGPGTRLTVL.